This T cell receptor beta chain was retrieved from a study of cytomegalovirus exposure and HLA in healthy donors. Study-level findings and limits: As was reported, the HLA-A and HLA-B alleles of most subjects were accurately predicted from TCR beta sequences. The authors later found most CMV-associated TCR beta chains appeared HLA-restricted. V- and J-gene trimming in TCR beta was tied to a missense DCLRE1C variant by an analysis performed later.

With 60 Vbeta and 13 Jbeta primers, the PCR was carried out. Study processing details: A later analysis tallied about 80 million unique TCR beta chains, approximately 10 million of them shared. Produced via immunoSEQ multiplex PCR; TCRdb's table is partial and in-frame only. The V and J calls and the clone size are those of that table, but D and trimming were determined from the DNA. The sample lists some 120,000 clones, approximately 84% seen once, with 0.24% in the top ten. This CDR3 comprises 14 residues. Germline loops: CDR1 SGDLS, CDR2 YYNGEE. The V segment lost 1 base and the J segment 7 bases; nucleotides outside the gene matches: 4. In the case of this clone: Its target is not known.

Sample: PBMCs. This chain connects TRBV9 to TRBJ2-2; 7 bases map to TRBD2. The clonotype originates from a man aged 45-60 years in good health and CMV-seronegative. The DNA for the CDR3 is TGTGCCAGCAGCGTACAGGGAGGGAGCGGGGAGCTGTTTTTT. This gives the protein CASSVQGGSGELFF.